This T cell receptor beta chain derives from a study of shared clonotypes between healthy human individuals (TCRdb year 2020). With regard to the full study: Three men and two women, aged 18 to 49 years, made up the cohort. Per donor, leukapheresis produced somewhere between about 0.85 and 9.5 billion PBMCs. To increase sequencing depth and limit assay-specific biases, TCR repertoire library preparation and sequencing were carried out by different laboratories using diverse techniques. To estimate repertoire size and how much clonotype sharing occurs between individuals, the study deeply sequenced the blood TCR repertoires of five healthy adults. Results the study describes overall, beyond this receptor: Based on pairwise subsampling, the degree of clonotype sharing among donors was expected to be affected by sequencing depth. Because the study included a small number of donors, the genetic and exposure-history diversity represented was limited. Only blood was sampled, and tissue TCR repertoires likely differ from those in blood.

From the cysteine through the phenylalanine, the CDR3 covers 15 amino acids. Only the CDR3 DNA is retained, 45 bases long and in frame from the first base. For this chain, trimming is 3 bases at the V end and 4 bases at the J end, and the number of junction bases without a gene match is 9. The germline V gene sets CDR1 to LGHNA and CDR2 to YNFKEQ. Donors were healthy HIV-negative adults with no recently reported acute infections or vaccinations. Every donor was a Caucasian adult residing in Nashville, Tennessee, USA. For unsorted samples, 75 million to 100 million PBMCs were counted and genomic DNA was extracted with the QIAamp DNA Blood Mini kit. After blood collection by leukapheresis, PBMCs were isolated using Ficoll-Histopaque density gradient centrifugation and then cryopreserved in the vapor phase of liquid nitrogen. TCR CDR3 regions were amplified from genomic DNA by multiplex PCR using the deep immunoSEQ assay. For each cell subset, the extracted genomic DNA was distributed evenly across all wells of several immunoSEQ 96-well plates, and each plate served as one replicate. For unsorted PBMC, roughly 0.3 ug genomic DNA, equal to 30,000 or so T cell genomes, was loaded into each replicate PCR. Ten immunoSEQ deep assay plates were used to sequence unsorted PBMC genomic DNA. Purified libraries were quantified with a Qubit 3.0 fluorometer, sized on a Bioanalyzer 2100, and re-quantified with the KAPA Library Quantification kit. A separate single-read 150-cycle Illumina NextSeq 550 flow cell was used to sequence each immunoSEQ 96-well plate. The authors' analysis ran thus. Because the immunoSEQ output included only junctional sequences and no quality scores, the filtering could not be the same as the filtering used for full-length reads. To assign V/J genes and CDR3, sequences were annotated using PyIR, a Python wrapper for IgBLAST v1.9, with IMGT germline references. Reads were filtered out if the reads had weak V/J assignments (E-value above 1e-6), no CDR3, stop codons, out-of-frame junctions, or ambiguous translated residues. V3J clonotypes were defined as sequences sharing an identical inferred V gene, J gene, and CDR3 amino acid sequence. Percentage overlap between repertoires was calculated by dividing the number of shared unique clonotypes by the size of the smaller repertoire. Three approaches were used to assess repertoire richness: RTK rarefaction, the Chao1 estimator, and Recon v2.1 estimates of unobserved clonotypes. In TCRdb, the immuneACCESS table is reduced to in-frame sequences with V and J assigned. These tables do not hold every clone; where another copy was compared, an unresolved V gene accounts for under half, and the others remain unexplained. V, J and clone size reflect that table, while D and trimming were determined from the DNA. The sample table holds more than 450,000 clones, of which 70% to 80% were seen once. 10% to 15% of the sample belongs to the ten largest clones.

Comments on this clone: Its antigen is not yet known. The sample holds no much larger clone one base away, and base qualities are not on file.

Sequencing used PBMCs. The rearrangement joined TRBV4-2 to TRBJ2-7; the central 7 bases match TRBD1. The sequence was collected from a woman between 40 and 50 years old in good health. Some clones in this sample may be carry-over from other donors' samples. The CDR3 amino acid sequence is: CASSQDATGLYEQYF. The DNA sequence reads TGTGCCAGCAGCCAGGACGCGACAGGGTTATACGAGCAGTACTTC.